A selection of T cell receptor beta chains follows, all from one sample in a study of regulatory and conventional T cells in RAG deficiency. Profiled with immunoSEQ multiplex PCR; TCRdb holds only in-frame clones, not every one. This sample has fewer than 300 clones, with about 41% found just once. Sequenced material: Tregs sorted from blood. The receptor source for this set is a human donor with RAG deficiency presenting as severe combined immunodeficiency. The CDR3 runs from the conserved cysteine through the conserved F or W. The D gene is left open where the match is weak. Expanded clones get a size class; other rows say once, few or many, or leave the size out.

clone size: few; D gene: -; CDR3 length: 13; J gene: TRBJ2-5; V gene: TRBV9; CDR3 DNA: TGTGCCAGCAGCGTCAGATCACGGGAGACCCAGTACTTC; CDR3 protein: CASSVRSRETQYF
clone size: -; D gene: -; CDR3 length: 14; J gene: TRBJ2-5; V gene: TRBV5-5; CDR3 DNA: TGTGCCAGCAGCTTGGACGGATACCAAGAGACCCAGTACTTC; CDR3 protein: CASSLDGYQETQYF
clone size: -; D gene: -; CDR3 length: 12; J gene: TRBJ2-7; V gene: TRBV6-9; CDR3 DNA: TGTGCCAGCACCACAGGGATACACGAGCAGTACTTC; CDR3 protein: CASTTGIHEQYF
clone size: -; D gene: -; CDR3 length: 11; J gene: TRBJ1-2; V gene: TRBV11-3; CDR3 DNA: TGTGCCAGCGGTCGGGGGGATGGCTACACCTTC; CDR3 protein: CASGRGDGYTF
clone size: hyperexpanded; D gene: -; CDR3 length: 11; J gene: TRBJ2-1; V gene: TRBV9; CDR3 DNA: TGTGCCAGCAGCCTCCACAATGAGCAGTTCTTC; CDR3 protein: CASSLHNEQFF
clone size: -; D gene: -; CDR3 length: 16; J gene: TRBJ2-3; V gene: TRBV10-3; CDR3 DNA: TGTGCCATCAGTGAGCCAGGCAGGGCTAGCACAGATACGCAGTATTTT; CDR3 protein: CAISEPGRASTDTQYF
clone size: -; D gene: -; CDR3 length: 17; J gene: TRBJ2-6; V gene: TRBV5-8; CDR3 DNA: TGTGCCAGCGTGCTGTCTCCCACACAAAGTCGGGCCAACGTCCTGACTTTC; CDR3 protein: CASVLSPTQSRANVLTF
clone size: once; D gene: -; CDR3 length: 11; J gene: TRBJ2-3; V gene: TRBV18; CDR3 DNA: TGTGCCAGCTCCCCGCCCGGGGCGCAGTATTTT; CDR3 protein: CASSPPGAQYF
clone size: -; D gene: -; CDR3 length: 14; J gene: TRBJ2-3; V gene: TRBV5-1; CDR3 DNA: TGCGCCAGCAGCTTGGTCCGGAGCACAGATACGCAGTATTTT; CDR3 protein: CASSLVRSTDTQYF
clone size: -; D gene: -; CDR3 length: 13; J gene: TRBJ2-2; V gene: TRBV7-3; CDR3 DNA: TGTGCCAGCAGCCGGACGAACACCGGGGAGCTGTTTTTT; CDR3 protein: CASSRTNTGELFF
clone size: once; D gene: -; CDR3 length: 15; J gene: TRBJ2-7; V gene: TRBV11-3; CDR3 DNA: TGTGCCAGCAGCTTGGATCCGCGGGGTTGGGGGGAGCAGTACTTC; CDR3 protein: CASSLDPRGWGEQYF
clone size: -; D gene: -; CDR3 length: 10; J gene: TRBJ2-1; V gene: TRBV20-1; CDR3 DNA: TGCAGTGGCTCCTACAATGAGCAGTTCTTC; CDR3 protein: CSGSYNEQFF
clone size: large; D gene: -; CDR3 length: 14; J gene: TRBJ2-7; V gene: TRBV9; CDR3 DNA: TGTGCCAGCAGCGGCCCGGAGGTCCCCTACGAGCAGTACTTC; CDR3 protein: CASSGPEVPYEQYF
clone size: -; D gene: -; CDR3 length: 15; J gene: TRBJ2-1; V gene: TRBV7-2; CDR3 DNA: TGTGCCAGCAGCCTTGGGACAATTACCTACAATGAGCAGTTCTTC; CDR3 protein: CASSLGTITYNEQFF
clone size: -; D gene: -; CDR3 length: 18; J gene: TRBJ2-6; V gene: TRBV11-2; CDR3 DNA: TGTGCCAGCAGCATCCTGTTAAAGCAACAAAGTCGGGCCAACGTCCTGACTTTC; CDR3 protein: CASSILLKQQSRANVLTF
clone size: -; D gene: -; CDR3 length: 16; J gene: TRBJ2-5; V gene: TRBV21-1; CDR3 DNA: TGTGCCAGCAGTCAATGTTGCTACACTTTCTCTGAGACCCAGTACTTC; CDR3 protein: CASSQCCYTFSETQYF
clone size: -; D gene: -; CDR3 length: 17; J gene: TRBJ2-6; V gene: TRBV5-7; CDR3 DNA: TGTGCCAGCGCGATCGTTCTTGTACAAAGTCGGGCCAACGTCCTGACTTTC; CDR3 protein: CASAIVLVQSRANVLTF
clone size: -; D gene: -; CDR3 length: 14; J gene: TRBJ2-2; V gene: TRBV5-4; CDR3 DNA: TGTGCCAGCAGCTTGGGGGACAACACCGGGGAGCTGTTTTTT; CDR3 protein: CASSLGDNTGELFF
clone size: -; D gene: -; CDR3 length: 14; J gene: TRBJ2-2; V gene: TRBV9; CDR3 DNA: TGTGCCAGCGGAAAGGGGGGTGGCACCGGGGAGCTGTTTTTT; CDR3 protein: CASGKGGGTGELFF
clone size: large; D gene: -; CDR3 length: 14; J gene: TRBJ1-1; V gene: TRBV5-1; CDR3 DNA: TGCGCCAGCAGCTTGGCCCCCCCGAACACTGAAGCTTTCTTT; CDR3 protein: CASSLAPPNTEAFF
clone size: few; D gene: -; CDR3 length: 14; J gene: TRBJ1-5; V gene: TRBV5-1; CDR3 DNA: TGCGCCAGCTCCCAGGGAGATAGCAATCAGCCCCAGCATTTT; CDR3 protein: CASSQGDSNQPQHF
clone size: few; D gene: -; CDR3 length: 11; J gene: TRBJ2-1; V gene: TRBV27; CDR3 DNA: TGTGCCAGCAGTTTATACAATGAGCAGTTCTTC; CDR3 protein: CASSLYNEQFF
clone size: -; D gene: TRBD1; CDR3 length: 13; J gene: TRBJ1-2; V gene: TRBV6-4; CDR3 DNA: TGTGCCAGCAGCCTCGACAGGGGGTATGGCTACACCTTC; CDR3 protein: CASSLDRGYGYTF
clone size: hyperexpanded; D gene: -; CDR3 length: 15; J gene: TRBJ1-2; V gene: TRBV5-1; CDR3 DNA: TGCGCCAGCAGCTTTGCCAGAGCCACTAACTATGGCTACACCTTC; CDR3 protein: CASSFARATNYGYTF
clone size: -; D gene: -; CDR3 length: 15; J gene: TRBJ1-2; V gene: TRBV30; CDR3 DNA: TGTGCCTGGTTGGTCATTTATAGAAAGACCTATGGCTACACCTTC; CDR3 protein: CAWLVIYRKTYGYTF
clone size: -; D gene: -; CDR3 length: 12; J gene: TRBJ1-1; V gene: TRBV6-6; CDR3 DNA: TGTGCCAGCAGTTACCAGAGCCCCCAAGCTTTCTTT; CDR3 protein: CASSYQSPQAFF
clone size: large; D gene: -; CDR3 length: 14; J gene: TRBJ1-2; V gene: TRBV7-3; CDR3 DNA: TGTGCCAGCAGCTTAGAACGAACTAACTATGGCTACACCTTC; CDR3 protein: CASSLERTNYGYTF
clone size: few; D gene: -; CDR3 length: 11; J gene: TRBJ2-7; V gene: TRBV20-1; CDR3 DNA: TGCAGTGCTTCCCGATTCTACGAGCAGTACTTC; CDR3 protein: CSASRFYEQYF
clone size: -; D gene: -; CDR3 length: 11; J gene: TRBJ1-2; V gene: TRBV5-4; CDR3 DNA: TGTGCCAGCAGCCGAAACTATGGCTACACCTTC; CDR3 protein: CASSRNYGYTF
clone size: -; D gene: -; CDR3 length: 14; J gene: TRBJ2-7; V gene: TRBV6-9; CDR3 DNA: TGTGCCAGCAGTTTGCAAGCTTTCTGGTACGAGCAGTACTTC; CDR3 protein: CASSLQAFWYEQYF
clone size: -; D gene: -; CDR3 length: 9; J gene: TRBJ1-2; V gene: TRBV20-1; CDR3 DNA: TGCAGTGCTAGATATGGCTACACCTTC; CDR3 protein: CSARYGYTF
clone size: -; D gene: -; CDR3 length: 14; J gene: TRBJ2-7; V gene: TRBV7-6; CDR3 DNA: TGTGCCAGCAGCTTCATATCGAGTTCCTACGAGCAGTACTTC; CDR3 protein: CASSFISSSYEQYF
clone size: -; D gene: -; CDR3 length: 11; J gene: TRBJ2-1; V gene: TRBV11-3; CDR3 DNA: TGTGCCAGCAGCTTCTACAATGAGCAGTTCTTC; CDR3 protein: CASSFYNEQFF
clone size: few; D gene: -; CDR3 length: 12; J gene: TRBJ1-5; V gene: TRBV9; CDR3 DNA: TGTGCCAGCAGCGTAGGTTATCAGCCCCAGCATTTT; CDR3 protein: CASSVGYQPQHF
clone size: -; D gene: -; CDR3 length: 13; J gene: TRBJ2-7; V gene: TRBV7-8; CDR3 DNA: TGTGCCAGCAGCCCCACCCCCTCCTACGAGCAGTACTTC; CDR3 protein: CASSPTPSYEQYF